Listed below are T cell receptor beta chains from one sample, sequenced in a study of cytomegalovirus exposure and HLA in healthy donors. The assay was immunoSEQ multiplex PCR, and TCRdb's table has in-frame clones only and misses some. This table holds 200,000 or so clones, around 82% found once. The sample comprised PBMCs. The receptors were gathered from a woman aged 30 to 39 in good health and CMV-seronegative. Both conserved end residues are part of each CDR3. Fields, in order: V gene, CDR3 protein.

V gene: TRBV28; CDR3 protein: CASRGTSGSATDTQYF
V gene: TRBV19; CDR3 protein: CASIRGFGFMNTEAFF
V gene: TRBV4-2; CDR3 protein: CASSQGGSGAYNEQFF
V gene: TRBV28; CDR3 protein: CASSRTVNIWGYTF
V gene: TRBV7-9; CDR3 protein: CASSLDPIPDRDFWYEQYF
V gene: TRBV7-9; CDR3 protein: CASSLGGANTEAFF
V gene: TRBV6-1; CDR3 protein: CASSVGEGEQFF
V gene: TRBV30; CDR3 protein: CAWRTSHYEQYF
V gene: TRBV27; CDR3 protein: CASTTSAGESNQPQHF
V gene: TRBV27; CDR3 protein: CASRGAFEITLHF
V gene: TRBV29-1; CDR3 protein: CSVVTGLHRYEQYF
V gene: TRBV4-1; CDR3 protein: CASSQGPVASGRGETQYF
V gene: TRBV6-1; CDR3 protein: CASSEALGRGPEQYF
V gene: TRBV4-1; CDR3 protein: CASSPGANTEAFF
V gene: TRBV27; CDR3 protein: CASSLSGAGKRELFF
V gene: TRBV25-1; CDR3 protein: CASSEGPGGRPYEQYF
V gene: TRBV6-5; CDR3 protein: CASSVSTGDSYTQYF
V gene: TRBV6-1; CDR3 protein: CASRRTGGQLEAFF
V gene: TRBV7-9; CDR3 protein: CSSSVGYDEQFF
V gene: TRBV6-1; CDR3 protein: CASAYQGVNTGELFF
V gene: TRBV5-1; CDR3 protein: CASSLDLAGDTGELFF
V gene: TRBV6-5; CDR3 protein: CASSRTGGNQPQHF
V gene: TRBV7-6; CDR3 protein: CASSLDRGYREKLFF
V gene: TRBV6-1; CDR3 protein: CASSDVFRQETQYF
V gene: TRBV6-1; CDR3 protein: CASSLGHASTDTQYF
V gene: TRBV6-1; CDR3 protein: CASRRPRGGSYEQYF
V gene: TRBV19; CDR3 protein: CASSAGQGAFQPQHF
V gene: TRBV14; CDR3 protein: CASSTSFGDWDTIYF
V gene: TRBV4-1; CDR3 protein: CASSQAPGTDVRETQYF
V gene: TRBV5-1; CDR3 protein: CASRPGTGPNYGYTF
V gene: TRBV30; CDR3 protein: CAWSQYTEAFF
V gene: TRBV11-2; CDR3 protein: CASSLQLLYEQYF
V gene: TRBV2; CDR3 protein: CASRRAGGGTDTQYF
V gene: TRBV2; CDR3 protein: CASRGTGYGYTF
V gene: TRBV7-7; CDR3 protein: CASSLKGGGDTGELFF
V gene: TRBV7-6; CDR3 protein: CASSLADARGWNEQFF
V gene: TRBV5-6; CDR3 protein: CASSYRDRVPEQYF
V gene: TRBV30; CDR3 protein: CAWSRGITTPLVTYEQYF
V gene: TRBV5-4; CDR3 protein: CASSLDTTNEKLFF
V gene: TRBV7-9; CDR3 protein: CASSWWGQGIAGELFF
V gene: TRBV6-5; CDR3 protein: CASRMDRLMNTEAFF
V gene: TRBV30; CDR3 protein: CAWSVLKEEGKLFF
V gene: TRBV2; CDR3 protein: CASTEGVERLSSYNEQFF
V gene: TRBV5-1; CDR3 protein: CASSPVGTSGRQTRDEQFF
V gene: TRBV30; CDR3 protein: CACVPGQAHLSF
V gene: TRBV7-3; CDR3 protein: CASSLDGGHYGYTF
V gene: TRBV6-4; CDR3 protein: CASRGLGQGSLGYTF
V gene: TRBV11-2; CDR3 protein: CASNIGQGNEAFF
V gene: TRBV7-2; CDR3 protein: CASIKSVSSYNEQFF
V gene: TRBV7-9; CDR3 protein: CASRFTGSIEQFF
V gene: TRBV11-2; CDR3 protein: CASSFSGGSSYEQYF
V gene: TRBV19; CDR3 protein: CASSTSGSSYNEQFF
V gene: TRBV19; CDR3 protein: CASSMGGEAGKLFF
V gene: TRBV4-1; CDR3 protein: CASSQTGVANEKLFF
V gene: TRBV11-3; CDR3 protein: CASSLGGANTGELFF
V gene: TRBV19; CDR3 protein: CASSPGQGAYEQYF
V gene: TRBV30; CDR3 protein: CAWSLGPAEFGELFF
V gene: TRBV5-4; CDR3 protein: CASSDDRESNQPQHF
V gene: TRBV7-2; CDR3 protein: CASSHRGVLHSEQFF
V gene: TRBV5-1; CDR3 protein: CASSFSTRNTGELFF